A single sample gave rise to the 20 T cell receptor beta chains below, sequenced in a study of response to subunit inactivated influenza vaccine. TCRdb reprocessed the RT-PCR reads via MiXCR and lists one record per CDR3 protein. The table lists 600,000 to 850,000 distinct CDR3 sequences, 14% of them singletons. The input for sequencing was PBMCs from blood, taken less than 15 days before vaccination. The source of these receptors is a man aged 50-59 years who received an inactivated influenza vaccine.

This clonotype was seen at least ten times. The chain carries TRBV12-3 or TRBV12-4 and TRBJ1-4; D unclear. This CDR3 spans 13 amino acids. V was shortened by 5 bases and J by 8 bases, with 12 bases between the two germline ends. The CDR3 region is CASSPKAGEKLFF. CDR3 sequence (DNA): TGTGCCAGCAGTCCAAAGGCGGGAGAAAAACTGTTTTTT.

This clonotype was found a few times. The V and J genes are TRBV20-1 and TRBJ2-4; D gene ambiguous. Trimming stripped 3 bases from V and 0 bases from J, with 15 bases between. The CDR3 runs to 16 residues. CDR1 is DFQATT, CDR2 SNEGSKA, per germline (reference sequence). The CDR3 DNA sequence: TGCAGTGCTAGCTTAGCAGGCCAGATAGCCAAAAACATTCAGTACTTC. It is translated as CSASLAGQIAKNIQYF.

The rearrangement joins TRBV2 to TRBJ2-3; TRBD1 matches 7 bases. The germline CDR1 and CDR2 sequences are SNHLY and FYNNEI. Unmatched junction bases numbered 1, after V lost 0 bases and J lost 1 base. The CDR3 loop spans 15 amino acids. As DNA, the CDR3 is TGTGCCAGCAGTGAAGCCGGGACAGGCACAGATACGCAGTATTTT. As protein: CASSEAGTGTDTQYF.

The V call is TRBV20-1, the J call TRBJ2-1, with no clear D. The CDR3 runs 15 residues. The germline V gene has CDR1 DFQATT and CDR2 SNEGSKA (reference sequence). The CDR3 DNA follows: TGCAGGGCCTCCCCGGCCGCCCTCTCCTACAATGAGCAGTTCTTC. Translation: CRASPAALSYNEQFF.

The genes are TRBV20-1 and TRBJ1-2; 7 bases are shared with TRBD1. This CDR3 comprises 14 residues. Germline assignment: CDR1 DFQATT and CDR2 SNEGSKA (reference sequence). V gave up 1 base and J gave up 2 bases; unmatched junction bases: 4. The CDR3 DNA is TGCAGTGCTAGAGCCATGACAGGGAACTATGGCTACACCTTC. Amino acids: CSARAMTGNYGYTF.

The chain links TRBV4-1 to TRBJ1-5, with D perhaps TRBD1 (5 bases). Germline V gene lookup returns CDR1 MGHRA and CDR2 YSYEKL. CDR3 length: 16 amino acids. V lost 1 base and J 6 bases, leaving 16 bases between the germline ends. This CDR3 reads CASSQVLTRGPQPQHF. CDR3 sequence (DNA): TGCGCCAGCAGCCAAGTTTTGACAAGGGGACCTCAGCCCCAGCATTTT.

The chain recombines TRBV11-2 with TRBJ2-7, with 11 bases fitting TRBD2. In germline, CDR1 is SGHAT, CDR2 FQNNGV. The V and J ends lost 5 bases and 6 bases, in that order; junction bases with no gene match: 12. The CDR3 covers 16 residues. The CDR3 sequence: CASSPGRTSGSPEQYF. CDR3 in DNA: TGTGCCAGCAGCCCCGGAAGAACTAGCGGGAGCCCCGAGCAGTACTTC.

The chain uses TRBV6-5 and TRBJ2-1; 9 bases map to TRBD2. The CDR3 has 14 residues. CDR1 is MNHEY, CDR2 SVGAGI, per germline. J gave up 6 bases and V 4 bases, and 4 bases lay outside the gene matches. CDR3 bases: TGTGCCAGCAGTTCCCCGACTAGCGGCAATGAGCAGTTCTTC. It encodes CASSSPTSGNEQFF.

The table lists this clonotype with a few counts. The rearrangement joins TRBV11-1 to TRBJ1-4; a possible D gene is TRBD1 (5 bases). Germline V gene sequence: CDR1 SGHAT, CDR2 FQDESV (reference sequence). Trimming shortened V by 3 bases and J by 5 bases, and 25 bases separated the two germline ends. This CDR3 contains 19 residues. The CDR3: CASSFSPGRGTPGNEKLFF. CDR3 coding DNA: TGTGCCAGCAGCTTCTCACCGGGACGGGGGACGCCGGGGAATGAAAAACTGTTTTTT. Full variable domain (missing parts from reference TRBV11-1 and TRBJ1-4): EAEVAQSPRYKITEKSQAVAFWCDPISGHATLYWYRQILGQGPELLVQFQDESVVDDSQLPKDRFSAERLKGVDSTLKIQPAELGDSAMYLCASSFSPGRGTPGNEKLFFGSGTQLSVL.

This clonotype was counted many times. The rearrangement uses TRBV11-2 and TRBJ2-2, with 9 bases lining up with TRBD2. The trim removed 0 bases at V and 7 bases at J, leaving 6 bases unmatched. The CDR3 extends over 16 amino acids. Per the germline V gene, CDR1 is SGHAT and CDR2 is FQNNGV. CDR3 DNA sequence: TGTGCCAGCAGCTTAGATCTGCGGGGGGGCGTCGGGGAGCTGTTTTTT. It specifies CASSLDLRGGVGELFF.

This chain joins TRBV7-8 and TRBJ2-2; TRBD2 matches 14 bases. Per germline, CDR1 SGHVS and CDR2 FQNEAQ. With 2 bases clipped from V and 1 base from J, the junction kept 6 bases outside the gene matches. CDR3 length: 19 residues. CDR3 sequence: CASSLPGLAGVLNTGELFF. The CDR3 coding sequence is TGTGCCAGCAGCTTACCGGGACTAGCGGGAGTTCTGAACACCGGGGAGCTGTTTTTT.

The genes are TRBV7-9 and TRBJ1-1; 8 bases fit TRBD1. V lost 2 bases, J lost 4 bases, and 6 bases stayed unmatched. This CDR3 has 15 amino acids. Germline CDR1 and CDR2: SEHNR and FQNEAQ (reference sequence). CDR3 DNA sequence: TGTGCCAGCAGCTTAACCGGGACAGGATCCACTGAAGCTTTCTTT. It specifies CASSLTGTGSTEAFF.

The CDR3, as DNA: TGTGCCAGCAGTGAAGATATAGGACAGGGTACTAGCACAGATACGCAGTATTTT. This gives the protein CASSEDIGQGTSTDTQYF. The rearrangement joins TRBV2 to TRBJ2-3; 8 nucleotides match TRBD1. V lost 1 base to trimming and J lost 0 bases; unmatched junction nucleotides: 9. CDR1 and CDR2 (germline): SNHLY, FYNNEI. The CDR3 consists of 18 residues.

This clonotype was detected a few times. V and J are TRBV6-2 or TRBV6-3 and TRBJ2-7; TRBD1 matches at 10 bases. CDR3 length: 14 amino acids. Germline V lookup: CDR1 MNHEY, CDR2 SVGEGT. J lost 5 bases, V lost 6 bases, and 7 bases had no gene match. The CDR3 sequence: CASREGTGAHEQYF. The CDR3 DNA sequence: TGTGCCAGCAGAGAAGGGACAGGGGCCCACGAGCAGTACTTC.

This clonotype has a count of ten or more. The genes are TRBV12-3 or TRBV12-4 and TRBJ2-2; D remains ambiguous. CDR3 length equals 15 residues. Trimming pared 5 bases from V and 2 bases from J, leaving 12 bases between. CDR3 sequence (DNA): TGTGCCAGCAGTGACACAATTTTTAACACCGGGGAGCTGTTTTTT. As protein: CASSDTIFNTGELFF.

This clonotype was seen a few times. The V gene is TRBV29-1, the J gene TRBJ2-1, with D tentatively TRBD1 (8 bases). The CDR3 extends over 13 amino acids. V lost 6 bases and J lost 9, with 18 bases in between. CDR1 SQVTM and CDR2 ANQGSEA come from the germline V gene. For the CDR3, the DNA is TGCAGCGTCGCTGGACAGGGAGGGGTTGAGCAGTTCTTC. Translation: CSVAGQGGVEQFF.

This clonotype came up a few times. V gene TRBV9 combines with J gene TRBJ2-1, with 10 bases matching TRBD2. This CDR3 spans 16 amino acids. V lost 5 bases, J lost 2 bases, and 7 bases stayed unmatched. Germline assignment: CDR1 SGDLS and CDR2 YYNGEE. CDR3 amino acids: CASSPTSGRAYNEQFF. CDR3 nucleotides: TGTGCCAGCAGTCCGACAAGCGGGAGGGCCTACAATGAGCAGTTCTTC.

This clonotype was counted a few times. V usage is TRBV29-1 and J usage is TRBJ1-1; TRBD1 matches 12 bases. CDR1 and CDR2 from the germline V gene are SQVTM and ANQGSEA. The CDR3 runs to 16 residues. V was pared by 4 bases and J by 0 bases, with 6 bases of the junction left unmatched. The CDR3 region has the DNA TGCAGCGTTGCCCGGGACAGGGGGCTAATGAACACTGAAGCTTTCTTT. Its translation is CSVARDRGLMNTEAFF. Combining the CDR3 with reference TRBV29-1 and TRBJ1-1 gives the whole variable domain SAVISQKPSRDICQRGTSLTIQCQVDSQVTMMFWYRQQPGQSLTLIATANQGSEATYESGFVIDKFPISRPNLTFSTLTVSNMSPEDSSIYLCSVARDRGLMNTEAFFGQGTRLTVV.

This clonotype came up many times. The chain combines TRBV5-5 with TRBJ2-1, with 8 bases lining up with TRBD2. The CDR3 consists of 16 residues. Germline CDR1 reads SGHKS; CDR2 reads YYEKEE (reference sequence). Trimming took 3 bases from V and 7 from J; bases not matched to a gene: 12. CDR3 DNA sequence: TGTGCCAGCAGCTCCCTCCGGGGGGGCCAATGGAATGAGCAGTTCTTC. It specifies CASSSLRGGQWNEQFF.

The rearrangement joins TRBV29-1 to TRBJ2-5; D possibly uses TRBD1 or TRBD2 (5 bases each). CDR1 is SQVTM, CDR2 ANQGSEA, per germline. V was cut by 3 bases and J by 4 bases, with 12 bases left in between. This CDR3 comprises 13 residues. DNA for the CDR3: TGCAGCGTTGAGGGGACGAAGGGAGAGACCCAGTACTTC. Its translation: CSVEGTKGETQYF.